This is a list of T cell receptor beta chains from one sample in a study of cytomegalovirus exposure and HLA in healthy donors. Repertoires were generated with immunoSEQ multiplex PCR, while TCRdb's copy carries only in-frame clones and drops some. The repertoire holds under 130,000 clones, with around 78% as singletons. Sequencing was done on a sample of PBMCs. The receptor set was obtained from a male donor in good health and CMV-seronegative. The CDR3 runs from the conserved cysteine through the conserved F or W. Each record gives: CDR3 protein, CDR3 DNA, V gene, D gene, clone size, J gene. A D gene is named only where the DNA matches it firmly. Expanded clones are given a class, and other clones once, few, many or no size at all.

cdr3_aa: CASSGRGYQETQYF
cdr3_nt: TGTGCCAGCAGCGGGAGGGGATACCAAGAGACCCAGTACTTC
v_call: TRBV9
d_call: .
clone_size: few
j_call: TRBJ2-5

cdr3_aa: CASSTGGAEAFF
cdr3_nt: TGTGCCAGCTCAACGGGGGGGGCTGAAGCTTTCTTT
v_call: TRBV18
d_call: .
clone_size: once
j_call: TRBJ1-1

cdr3_aa: CASSPGTGGPNEKLFF
cdr3_nt: TGTGCCAGCAGCCCTGGGACGGGGGGGCCTAATGAAAAACTGTTTTTT
v_call: TRBV7-9
d_call: .
clone_size: .
j_call: TRBJ1-4

cdr3_aa: CASSLLARTDTQYF
cdr3_nt: TGCGCCAGCAGCTTACTAGCGCGTACAGATACGCAGTATTTT
v_call: TRBV5-1
d_call: TRBD2
clone_size: .
j_call: TRBJ2-3

cdr3_aa: CASSESGSAGANVLTF
cdr3_nt: TGTGCCAGCAGTGAAAGCGGGAGTGCTGGGGCCAACGTCCTGACTTTC
v_call: TRBV6-1
d_call: TRBD2
clone_size: .
j_call: TRBJ2-6

cdr3_aa: CASSSRAGGTGELFF
cdr3_nt: TGTGCCAGCAGCTCGCGGGCAGGGGGCACCGGGGAGCTGTTTTTT
v_call: TRBV7-9
d_call: TRBD1
clone_size: once
j_call: TRBJ2-2

cdr3_aa: CASRGEDEKLFF
cdr3_nt: TGTGCCAGCAGGGGAGAGGATGAAAAACTGTTTTTT
v_call: TRBV6-1
d_call: .
clone_size: .
j_call: TRBJ1-4

cdr3_aa: CASSLGGAGVPGELFF
cdr3_nt: TGTGCCAGCAGTTTGGGCGGAGCGGGAGTTCCCGGGGAGCTGTTTTTT
v_call: TRBV2
d_call: TRBD2
clone_size: .
j_call: TRBJ2-2

cdr3_aa: CASSYQGGELFF
cdr3_nt: TGTGCCAGCAGTTACCAGGGAGGGGAACTGTTTTTT
v_call: TRBV6-5
d_call: .
clone_size: .
j_call: TRBJ1-4

cdr3_aa: CASSPRQSSLEQYF
cdr3_nt: TGTGCCAGCAGTCCGAGACAATCTTCCCTCGAGCAGTACTTC
v_call: TRBV2
d_call: .
clone_size: .
j_call: TRBJ2-7

cdr3_aa: CASSTVHLYGNVGNEQFF
cdr3_nt: TGTGCCAGTAGTACCGTACATCTTTACGGGAACGTGGGCAATGAGCAGTTCTTC
v_call: TRBV19
d_call: .
clone_size: .
j_call: TRBJ2-1

cdr3_aa: CASSTGSTGGLNTEAFF
cdr3_nt: TGTGCCAGTAGTACCGGATCGACGGGGGGCCTCAACACTGAAGCTTTCTTT
v_call: TRBV19
d_call: .
clone_size: .
j_call: TRBJ1-1

cdr3_aa: CASSVGGGRTEQYF
cdr3_nt: TGTGCCAGCAGCGTAGGCGGCGGGAGGACCGAGCAGTACTTC
v_call: TRBV9
d_call: TRBD2
clone_size: .
j_call: TRBJ2-7

cdr3_aa: CASSLFQGHGNTIYF
cdr3_nt: TGTGCCAGCAGCTTATTCCAGGGCCACGGGAACACCATATATTTT
v_call: TRBV7-9
d_call: .
clone_size: few
j_call: TRBJ1-3

cdr3_aa: CASGQGMVYEQYF
cdr3_nt: TGTGCCAGCGGACAGGGGATGGTCTACGAGCAGTACTTC
v_call: TRBV6-1
d_call: TRBD1
clone_size: .
j_call: TRBJ2-7

cdr3_aa: CASSLEGTGELFF
cdr3_nt: TGCGCCAGCAGCTTGGAGGGGACCGGGGAGCTGTTTTTT
v_call: TRBV5-1
d_call: .
clone_size: .
j_call: TRBJ2-2

cdr3_aa: CASTSPGQAYGYTF
cdr3_nt: TGTGCCAGCACCTCCCCGGGACAGGCCTATGGCTACACCTTC
v_call: TRBV7-9
d_call: TRBD1
clone_size: .
j_call: TRBJ1-2

cdr3_aa: CASTQRLVGFGEQFF
cdr3_nt: TGTGCCAGCACCCAACGACTAGTAGGGTTCGGTGAGCAGTTCTTC
v_call: TRBV28
d_call: .
clone_size: .
j_call: TRBJ2-1

cdr3_aa: CASSEGGGGDEQFF
cdr3_nt: TGTGCCAGCAGTGAGGGGGGAGGTGGTGATGAGCAGTTCTTC
v_call: TRBV2
d_call: .
clone_size: .
j_call: TRBJ2-1

cdr3_aa: CASSYSGTSSNEQYF
cdr3_nt: TGTGCCAGCAGTTACTCCGGGACTAGCTCAAACGAGCAGTACTTC
v_call: TRBV6-5
d_call: TRBD2
clone_size: .
j_call: TRBJ2-7

cdr3_aa: CASCETSGGADTQYF
cdr3_nt: TGTGCCAGTTGTGAGACTAGCGGAGGGGCAGATACGCAGTATTTT
v_call: TRBV19
d_call: TRBD2
clone_size: once
j_call: TRBJ2-3

cdr3_aa: CASSLSRGSNQPQHF
cdr3_nt: TGTGCCAGCAGTTTATCCCGGGGGAGCAATCAGCCCCAGCATTTT
v_call: TRBV27
d_call: .
clone_size: .
j_call: TRBJ1-5

cdr3_aa: CASSQGGGFNIQYF
cdr3_nt: TGTGCCAGCAGCCAAGGGGGAGGGTTTAACATTCAGTACTTC
v_call: TRBV14
d_call: TRBD2
clone_size: once
j_call: TRBJ2-4

cdr3_aa: CASSPPSRSSLDTQYF
cdr3_nt: TGTGCCAGCTCACCACCGTCGCGTTCCTCCCTTGATACGCAGTATTTT
v_call: TRBV18
d_call: .
clone_size: once
j_call: TRBJ2-3

cdr3_aa: CASSLSNRGNSPLHF
cdr3_nt: TGTGCCAGCAGTTTGTCAAACAGGGGGAATTCACCCCTCCACTTT
v_call: TRBV27
d_call: TRBD1
clone_size: once
j_call: TRBJ1-6

cdr3_aa: CAPRRGRGTTWEQYF
cdr3_nt: TGTGCCCCCAGGAGAGGGCGGGGTACTACTTGGGAGCAGTACTTC
v_call: TRBV28
d_call: .
clone_size: .
j_call: TRBJ2-7

cdr3_aa: CASSRGTKNIQYF
cdr3_nt: TGTGCCAGCTCCAGGGGAACCAAAAACATTCAGTACTTC
v_call: TRBV9
d_call: .
clone_size: once
j_call: TRBJ2-4

cdr3_aa: CAISESYFGELDTGELFF
cdr3_nt: TGTGCCATCAGTGAGTCGTACTTCGGGGAATTGGACACCGGGGAGCTGTTTTTT
v_call: TRBV10-3
d_call: .
clone_size: .
j_call: TRBJ2-2

cdr3_aa: CASSAGQKESEAFF
cdr3_nt: TGCGCCAGCAGCGCAGGACAGAAGGAGTCTGAAGCTTTCTTT
v_call: TRBV5-1
d_call: .
clone_size: few
j_call: TRBJ1-1

cdr3_aa: CASGVGVTGELFF
cdr3_nt: TGTGCTAGTGGGGTCGGTGTGACCGGGGAGCTGTTTTTT
v_call: TRBV12-5
d_call: .
clone_size: .
j_call: TRBJ2-2

cdr3_aa: CASSARPGQIVGNTIYF
cdr3_nt: TGTGCCAGCAGTGCGCGCCCGGGACAGATTGTCGGAAACACCATATATTTT
v_call: TRBV9
d_call: TRBD1
clone_size: .
j_call: TRBJ1-3

cdr3_aa: CASSFARGARNTIYF
cdr3_nt: TGTGCCAGCAGCTTCGCCCGGGGGGCAAGAAACACCATATATTTT
v_call: TRBV7-9
d_call: .
clone_size: .
j_call: TRBJ1-3

cdr3_aa: CASGRAGGNTIYF
cdr3_nt: TGTGCCAGTGGCAGGGCTGGTGGAAACACCATATATTTT
v_call: TRBV19
d_call: .
clone_size: .
j_call: TRBJ1-3

cdr3_aa: CASSNQREDEQYF
cdr3_nt: TGTGCCAGCAGCAACCAGCGGGAGGACGAGCAGTACTTC
v_call: TRBV7-3
d_call: TRBD2
clone_size: .
j_call: TRBJ2-7

cdr3_aa: CASRGDRGTTEAFF
cdr3_nt: TGTGCCAGCAGAGGGGACAGGGGAACGACTGAAGCTTTCTTT
v_call: TRBV11-3
d_call: TRBD1
clone_size: once
j_call: TRBJ1-1

cdr3_aa: CASSGTGGARPNEQFF
cdr3_nt: TGTGCCAGCAGCGGGACAGGGGGCGCTAGGCCCAATGAGCAGTTCTTC
v_call: TRBV9
d_call: TRBD1
clone_size: .
j_call: TRBJ2-1

cdr3_aa: CASSLAGTGNTDTQYF
cdr3_nt: TGCGCCAGCAGCTTGGCCGGGACAGGGAACACAGATACGCAGTATTTT
v_call: TRBV5-1
d_call: TRBD1
clone_size: .
j_call: TRBJ2-3

cdr3_aa: CASSQGTGGVGNQPQHF
cdr3_nt: TGCGCCAGCAGCCAAGGGACAGGGGGCGTTGGCAATCAGCCCCAGCATTTT
v_call: TRBV4-1
d_call: TRBD1
clone_size: .
j_call: TRBJ1-5

cdr3_aa: CASSPPAGIGYEQYF
cdr3_nt: TGTGCCAGCAGCCCCCCCGCAGGGATAGGTTACGAGCAGTACTTC
v_call: TRBV7-9
d_call: .
clone_size: many
j_call: TRBJ2-7

cdr3_aa: CASSPLWGREGRNEQYF
cdr3_nt: TGTGCCAGCAGCCCCTTATGGGGGCGGGAGGGCAGGAACGAGCAGTACTTC
v_call: TRBV7-9
d_call: TRBD2
clone_size: .
j_call: TRBJ2-7

cdr3_aa: CASSFGAWEREGQDNEQFF
cdr3_nt: TGTGCCAGCAGTTTCGGGGCCTGGGAGCGGGAGGGCCAGGACAATGAGCAGTTCTTC
v_call: TRBV27
d_call: TRBD2
clone_size: .
j_call: TRBJ2-1

cdr3_aa: CASSLRGRLGAYEQYF
cdr3_nt: TGTGCCAGCAGTTTAAGGGGGCGGCTCGGGGCCTACGAGCAGTACTTC
v_call: TRBV27
d_call: TRBD1
clone_size: .
j_call: TRBJ2-7

cdr3_aa: CASSSSRDTITHF
cdr3_nt: TGTGCCAGCAGTTCCTCTAGGGACACAATAACACACTTC
v_call: TRBV6-5
d_call: .
clone_size: .
j_call: TRBJ2-7

cdr3_aa: CASSPDRGQGQPQHF
cdr3_nt: TGCGCCAGCAGCCCCGACAGGGGGCAGGGACAGCCCCAGCATTTT
v_call: TRBV4-1
d_call: TRBD1
clone_size: .
j_call: TRBJ1-5

cdr3_aa: CATSRERGGYTF
cdr3_nt: TGTGCCACCAGCAGAGAACGGGGTGGCTACACCTTC
v_call: TRBV15
d_call: .
clone_size: .
j_call: TRBJ1-2